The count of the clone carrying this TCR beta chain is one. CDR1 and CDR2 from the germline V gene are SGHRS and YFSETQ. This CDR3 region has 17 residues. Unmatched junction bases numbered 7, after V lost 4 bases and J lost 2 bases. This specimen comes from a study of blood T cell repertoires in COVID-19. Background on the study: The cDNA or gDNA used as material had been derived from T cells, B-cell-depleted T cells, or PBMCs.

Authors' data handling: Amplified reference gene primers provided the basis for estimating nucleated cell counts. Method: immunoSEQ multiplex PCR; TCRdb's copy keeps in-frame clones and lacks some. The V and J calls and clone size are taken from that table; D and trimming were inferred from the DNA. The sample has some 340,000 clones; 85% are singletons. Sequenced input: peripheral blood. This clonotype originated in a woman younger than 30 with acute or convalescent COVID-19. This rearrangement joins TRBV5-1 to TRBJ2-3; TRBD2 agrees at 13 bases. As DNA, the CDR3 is TGCGCCAGCAGCCCTGGGACTAGCGGGGACTTCACAGATACGCAGTATTTT. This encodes CASSPGTSGDFTDTQYF.